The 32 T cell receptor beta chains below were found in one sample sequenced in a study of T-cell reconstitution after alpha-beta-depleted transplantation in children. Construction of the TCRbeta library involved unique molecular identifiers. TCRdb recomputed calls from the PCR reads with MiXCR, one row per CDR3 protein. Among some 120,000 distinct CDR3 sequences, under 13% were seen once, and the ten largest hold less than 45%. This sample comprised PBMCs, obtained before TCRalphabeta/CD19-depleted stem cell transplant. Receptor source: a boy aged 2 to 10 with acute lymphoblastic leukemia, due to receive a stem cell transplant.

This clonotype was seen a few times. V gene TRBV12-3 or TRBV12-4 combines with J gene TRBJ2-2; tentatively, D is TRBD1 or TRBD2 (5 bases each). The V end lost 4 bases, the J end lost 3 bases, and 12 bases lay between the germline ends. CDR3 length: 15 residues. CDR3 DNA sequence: TGTGCCAGCAGTTCCCGGGACCGCCACACCGGGGAGCTGTTTTTT. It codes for CASSSRDRHTGELFF.

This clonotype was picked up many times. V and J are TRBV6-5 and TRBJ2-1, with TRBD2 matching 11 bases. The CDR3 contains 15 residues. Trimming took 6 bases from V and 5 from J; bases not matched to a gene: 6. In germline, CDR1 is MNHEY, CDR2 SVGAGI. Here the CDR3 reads CASRRPGLADNEQFF. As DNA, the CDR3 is TGTGCCAGCAGGAGGCCGGGACTAGCGGACAATGAGCAGTTCTTC.

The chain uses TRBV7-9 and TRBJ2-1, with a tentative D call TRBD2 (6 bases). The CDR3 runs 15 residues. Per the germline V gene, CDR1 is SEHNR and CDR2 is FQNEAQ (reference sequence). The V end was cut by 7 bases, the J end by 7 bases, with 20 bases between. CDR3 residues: CASTVVRREGNEQFF. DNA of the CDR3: TGTGCCAGCACGGTGGTCCGGCGGGAAGGGAATGAGCAGTTCTTC.

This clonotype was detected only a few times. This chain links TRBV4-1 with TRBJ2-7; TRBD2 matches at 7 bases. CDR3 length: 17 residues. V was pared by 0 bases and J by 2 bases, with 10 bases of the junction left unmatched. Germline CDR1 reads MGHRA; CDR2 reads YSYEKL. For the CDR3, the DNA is TGCGCCAGCAGCCAAGATTATTGGGGCGGGAGTCCCTACGAGCAGTACTTC. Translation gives CASSQDYWGGSPYEQYF.

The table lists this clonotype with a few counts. CDR3 amino acids: CSAKEDSGANVLTF. In DNA, the CDR3 is TGCAGTGCTAAGGAGGACTCTGGGGCCAACGTCCTGACTTTC. The chain links TRBV20-1 to TRBJ2-6; D perhaps matches TRBD2 (5 bases). V lost 4 bases to trimming and J lost 0 bases, with 7 bases between them. Germline CDR1 is DFQATT and CDR2 is SNEGSKA (reference sequence). The CDR3 sequence is 14 residues long.

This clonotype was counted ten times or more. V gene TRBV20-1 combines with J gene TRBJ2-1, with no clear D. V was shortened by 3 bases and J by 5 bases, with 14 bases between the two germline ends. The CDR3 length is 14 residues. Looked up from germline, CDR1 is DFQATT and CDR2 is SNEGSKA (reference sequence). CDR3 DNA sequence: TGCAGTGCTAGGGGTTGGGTCGAACACAATGAGCAGTTCTTC. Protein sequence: CSARGWVEHNEQFF.

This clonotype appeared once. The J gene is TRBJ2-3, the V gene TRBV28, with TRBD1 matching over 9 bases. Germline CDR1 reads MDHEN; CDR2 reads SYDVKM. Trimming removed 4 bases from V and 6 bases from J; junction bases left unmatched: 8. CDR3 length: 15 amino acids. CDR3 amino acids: CASSSLGQGFDTQYF. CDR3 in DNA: TGTGCCAGCAGTTCCCTAGGACAGGGGTTTGATACGCAGTATTTT. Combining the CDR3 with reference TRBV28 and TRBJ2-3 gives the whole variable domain DVKVTQSSRYLVKRTGEKVFLECVQDMDHENMFWYRQDPGLGLRLIYFSYDVKMKEKGDIPEGYSVSREKKERFSLILESASTNQTSMYLCASSSLGQGFDTQYFGPGTRLTVL.

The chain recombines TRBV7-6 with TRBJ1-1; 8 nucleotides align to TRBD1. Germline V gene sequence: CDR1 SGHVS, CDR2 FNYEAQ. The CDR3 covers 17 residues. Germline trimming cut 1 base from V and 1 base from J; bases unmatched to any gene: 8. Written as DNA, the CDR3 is TGTGCCAGCAGCTTAGAGTCGACAGGGGTCCGGAACACTGAAGCTTTCTTT. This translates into CASSLESTGVRNTEAFF. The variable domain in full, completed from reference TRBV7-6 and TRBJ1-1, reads GAGVSQSPRYKVTKRGQDVALRCDPISGHVSLYWYRQALGQGPEFLTYFNYEAQQDKSGLPNDRFSAERPEGSISTLTIQRTEQRDSAMYRCASSLESTGVRNTEAFFGQGTRLTVV.

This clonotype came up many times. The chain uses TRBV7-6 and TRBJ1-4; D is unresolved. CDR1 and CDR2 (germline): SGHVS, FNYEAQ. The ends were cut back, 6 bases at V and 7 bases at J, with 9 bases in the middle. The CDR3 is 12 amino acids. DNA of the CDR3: TGTGCCAGCAGGGGTCCCGGTGAAAAACTGTTTTTT. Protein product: CASRGPGEKLFF.

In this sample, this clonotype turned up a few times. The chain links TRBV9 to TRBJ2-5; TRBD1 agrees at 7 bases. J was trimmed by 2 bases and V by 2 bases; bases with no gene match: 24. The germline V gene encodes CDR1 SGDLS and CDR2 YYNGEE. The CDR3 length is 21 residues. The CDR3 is CASSVSTGVNPPRGAQETQYF. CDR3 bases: TGTGCCAGCAGCGTTTCCACAGGGGTCAACCCCCCGCGTGGGGCACAAGAGACCCAGTACTTC.

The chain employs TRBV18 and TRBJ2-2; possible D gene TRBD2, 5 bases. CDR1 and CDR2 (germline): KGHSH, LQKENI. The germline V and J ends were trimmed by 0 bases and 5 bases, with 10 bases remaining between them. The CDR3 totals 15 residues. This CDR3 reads CASSPPSLATGELFF. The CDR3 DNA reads TGTGCCAGCTCACCACCGAGCCTAGCAACCGGGGAGCTGTTTTTT.

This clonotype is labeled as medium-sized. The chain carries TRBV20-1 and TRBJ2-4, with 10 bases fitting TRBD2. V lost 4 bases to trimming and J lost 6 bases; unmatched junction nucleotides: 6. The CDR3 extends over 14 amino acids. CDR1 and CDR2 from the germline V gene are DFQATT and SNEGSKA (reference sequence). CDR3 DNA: TGCAGTGCTACTAGCGGGAGTGAGTTAAACATTCAGTACTTC. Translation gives CSATSGSELNIQYF.

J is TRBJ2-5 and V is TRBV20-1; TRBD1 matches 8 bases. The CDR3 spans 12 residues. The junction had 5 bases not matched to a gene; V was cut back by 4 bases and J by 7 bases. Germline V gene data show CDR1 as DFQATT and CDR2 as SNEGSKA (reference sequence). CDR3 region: CSAKQGEVTQYF. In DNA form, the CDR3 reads TGCAGTGCTAAACAGGGGGAGGTGACCCAGTACTTC.

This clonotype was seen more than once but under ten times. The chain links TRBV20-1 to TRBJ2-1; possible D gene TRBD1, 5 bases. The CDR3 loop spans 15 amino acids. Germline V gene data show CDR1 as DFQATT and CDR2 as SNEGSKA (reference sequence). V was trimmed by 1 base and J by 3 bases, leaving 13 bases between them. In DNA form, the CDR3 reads TGCAGTGCTAGAGTGCCCAGGGCGAACTACAATGAGCAGTTCTTC. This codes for CSARVPRANYNEQFF.

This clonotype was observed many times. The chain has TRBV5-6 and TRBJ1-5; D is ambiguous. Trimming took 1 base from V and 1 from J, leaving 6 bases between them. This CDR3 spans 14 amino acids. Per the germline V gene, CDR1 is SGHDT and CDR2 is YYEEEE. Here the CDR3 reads CASSLSGSNQPQHF. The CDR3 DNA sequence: TGTGCCAGCAGCTTGAGTGGGAGCAATCAGCCCCAGCATTTT.

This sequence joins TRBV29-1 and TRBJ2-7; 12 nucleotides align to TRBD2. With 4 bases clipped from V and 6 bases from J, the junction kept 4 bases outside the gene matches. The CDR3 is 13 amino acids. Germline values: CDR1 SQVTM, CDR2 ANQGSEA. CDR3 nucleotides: TGCAGCGTTGCTGGACTAGCGGGGCGCGAGCAGTACTTC. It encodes CSVAGLAGREQYF.

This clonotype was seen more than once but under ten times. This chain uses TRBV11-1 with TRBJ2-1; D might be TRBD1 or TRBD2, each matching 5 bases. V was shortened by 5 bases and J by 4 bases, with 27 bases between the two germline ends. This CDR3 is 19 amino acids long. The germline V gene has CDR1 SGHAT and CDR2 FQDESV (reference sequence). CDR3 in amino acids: CASSGWINAVRDRYNEQFF. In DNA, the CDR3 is TGTGCCAGCAGCGGATGGATAAACGCGGTGAGGGACCGTTACAATGAGCAGTTCTTC.

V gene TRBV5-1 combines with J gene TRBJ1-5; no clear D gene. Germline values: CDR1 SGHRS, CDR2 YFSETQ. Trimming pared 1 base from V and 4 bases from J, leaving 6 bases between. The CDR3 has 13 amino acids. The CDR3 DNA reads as TGCGCCAGCAGCTTGTACGAAAATCAGCCCCAGCATTTT. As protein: CASSLYENQPQHF.

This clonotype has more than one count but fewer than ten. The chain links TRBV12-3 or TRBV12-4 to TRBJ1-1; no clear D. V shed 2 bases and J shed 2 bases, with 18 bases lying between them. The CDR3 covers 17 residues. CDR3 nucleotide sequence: TGTGCCAGCAGTTTATCCTATAGAGGAAACTTAAACACTGAAGCTTTCTTT. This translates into CASSLSYRGNLNTEAFF.

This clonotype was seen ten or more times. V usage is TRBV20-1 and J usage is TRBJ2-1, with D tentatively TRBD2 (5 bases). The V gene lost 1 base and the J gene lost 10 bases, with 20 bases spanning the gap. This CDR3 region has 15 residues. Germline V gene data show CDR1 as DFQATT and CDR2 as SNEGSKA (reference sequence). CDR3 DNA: TGCAGTGCTAGAGGGGCGGGCTCAGTCTCGTGGGAGCAGTTCTTC. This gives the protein CSARGAGSVSWEQFF.

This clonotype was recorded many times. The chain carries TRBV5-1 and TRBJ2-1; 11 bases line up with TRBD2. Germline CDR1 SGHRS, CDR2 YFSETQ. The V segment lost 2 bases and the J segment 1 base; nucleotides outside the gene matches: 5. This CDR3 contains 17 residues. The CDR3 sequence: CASSFQLAGASYNEQFF. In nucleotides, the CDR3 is TGCGCCAGCAGCTTCCAACTAGCGGGAGCATCCTACAATGAGCAGTTCTTC.

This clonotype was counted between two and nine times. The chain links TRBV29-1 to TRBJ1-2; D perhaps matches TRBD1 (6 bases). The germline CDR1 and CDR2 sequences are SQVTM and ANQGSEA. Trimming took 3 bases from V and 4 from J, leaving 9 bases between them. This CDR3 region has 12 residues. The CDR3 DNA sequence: TGCAGCGTTGACAGGGGAGGCTATGGCTACACCTTC. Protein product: CSVDRGGYGYTF. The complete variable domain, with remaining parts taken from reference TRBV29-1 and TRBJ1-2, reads SAVISQKPSRDICQRGTSLTIQCQVDSQVTMMFWYRQQPGQSLTLIATANQGSEATYESGFVIDKFPISRPNLTFSTLTVSNMSPEDSSIYLCSVDRGGYGYTFGSGTRLTVV.

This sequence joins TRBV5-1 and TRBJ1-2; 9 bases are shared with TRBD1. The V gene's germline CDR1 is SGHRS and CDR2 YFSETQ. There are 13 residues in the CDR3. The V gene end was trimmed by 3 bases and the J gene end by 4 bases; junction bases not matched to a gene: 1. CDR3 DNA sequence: TGCGCCAGCAGCTCGACAGGGGGCTATGGCTACACCTTC. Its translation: CASSSTGGYGYTF.

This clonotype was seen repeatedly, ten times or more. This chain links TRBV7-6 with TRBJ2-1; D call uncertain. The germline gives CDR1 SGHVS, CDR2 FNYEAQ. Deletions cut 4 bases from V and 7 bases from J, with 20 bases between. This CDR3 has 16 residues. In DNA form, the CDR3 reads TGTGCCAGCAGCTCCCTGCTACGGAGTACGGCAAATGAGCAGTTCTTC. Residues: CASSSLLRSTANEQFF.

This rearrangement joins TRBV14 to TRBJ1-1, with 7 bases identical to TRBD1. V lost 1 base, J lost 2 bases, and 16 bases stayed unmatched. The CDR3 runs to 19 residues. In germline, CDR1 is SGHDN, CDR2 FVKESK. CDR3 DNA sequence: TGTGCCAGCAGCCAAGGTTTGGGTCAGAGAGGACAGGCTAACACTGAAGCTTTCTTT. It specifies CASSQGLGQRGQANTEAFF. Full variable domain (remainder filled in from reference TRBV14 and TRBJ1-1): EAGVTQFPSHSVIEKGQTVTLRCDPISGHDNLYWYRRVMGKEIKFLLHFVKESKQDESGMPNNRFLAERTGGTYSTLKVQPAELEDSGVYFCASSQGLGQRGQANTEAFFGQGTRLTVV.

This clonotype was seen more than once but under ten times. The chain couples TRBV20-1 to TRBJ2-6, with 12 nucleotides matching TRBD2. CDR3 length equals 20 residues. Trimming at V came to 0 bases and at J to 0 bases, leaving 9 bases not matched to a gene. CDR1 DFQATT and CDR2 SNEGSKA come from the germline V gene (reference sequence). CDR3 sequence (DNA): TGCAGTGCTAGAGATCAACTAGCGGGAGGATTTTACTCTGGGGCCAACGTCCTGACTTTC. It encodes CSARDQLAGGFYSGANVLTF.

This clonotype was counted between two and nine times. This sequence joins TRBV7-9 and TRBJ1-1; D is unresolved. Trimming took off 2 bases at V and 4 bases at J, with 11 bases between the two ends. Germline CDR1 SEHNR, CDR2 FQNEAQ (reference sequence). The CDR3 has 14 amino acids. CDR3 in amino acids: CASSLSPSSTEAFF. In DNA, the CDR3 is TGTGCCAGCAGCTTATCCCCCTCGTCCACTGAAGCTTTCTTT. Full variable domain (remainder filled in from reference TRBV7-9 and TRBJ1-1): DTGVSQNPRHKITKRGQNVTFRCDPISEHNRLYWYRQTLGQGPEFLTYFQNEAQLEKSRLLSDRFSAERPKGSFSTLEIQRTEQGDSAMYLCASSLSPSSTEAFFGQGTRLTVV.

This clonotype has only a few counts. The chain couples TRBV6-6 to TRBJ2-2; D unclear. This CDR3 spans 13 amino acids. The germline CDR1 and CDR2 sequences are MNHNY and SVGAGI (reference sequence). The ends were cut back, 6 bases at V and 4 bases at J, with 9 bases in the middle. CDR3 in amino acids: CASSPIITGELFF. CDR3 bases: TGTGCCAGCAGCCCTATTATCACCGGGGAGCTGTTTTTT.

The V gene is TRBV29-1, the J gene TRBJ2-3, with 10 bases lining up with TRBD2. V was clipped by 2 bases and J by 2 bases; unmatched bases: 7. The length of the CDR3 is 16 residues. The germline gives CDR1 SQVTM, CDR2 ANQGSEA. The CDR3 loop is CSVEFQREGNTDTQYF. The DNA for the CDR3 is TGCAGCGTTGAATTCCAGCGGGAGGGGAACACAGATACGCAGTATTTT.

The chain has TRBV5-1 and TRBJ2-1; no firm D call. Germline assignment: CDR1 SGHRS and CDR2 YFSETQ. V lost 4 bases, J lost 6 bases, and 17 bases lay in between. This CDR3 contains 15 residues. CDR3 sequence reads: CASSDLVGQSNEQFF. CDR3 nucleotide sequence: TGCGCCAGCAGCGATCTAGTTGGCCAATCCAATGAGCAGTTCTTC.

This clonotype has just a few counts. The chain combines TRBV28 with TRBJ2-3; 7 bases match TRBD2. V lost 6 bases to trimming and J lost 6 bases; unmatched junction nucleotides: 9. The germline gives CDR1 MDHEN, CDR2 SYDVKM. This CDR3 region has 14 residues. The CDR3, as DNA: TGTGCCAGCAGACATCAGACTAGCCCGGATACGCAGTATTTT. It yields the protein CASRHQTSPDTQYF.

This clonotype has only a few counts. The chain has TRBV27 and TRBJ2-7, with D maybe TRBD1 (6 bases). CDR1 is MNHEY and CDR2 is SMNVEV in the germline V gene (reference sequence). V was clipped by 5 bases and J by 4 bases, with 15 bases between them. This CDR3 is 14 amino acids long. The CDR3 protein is CASSPRQVLYEQYF. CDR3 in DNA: TGTGCCAGCAGTCCAAGACAGGTCCTTTACGAGCAGTACTTC.